Listed here are 27 T cell receptor beta chains from one sample, sequenced in a study of blood T cell repertoires in COVID-19. Sequencing was performed with immunoSEQ multiplex PCR; in TCRdb, only in-frame clones are kept and a portion is missing. The table lists 200,000 to 250,000 clones, more than 85% of them singletons. The sample comprised peripheral blood. The receptors here all came from a man aged 55 to 70 with COVID-19, enrolled during active disease.

In this sample, this clone turned up a few times. The rearrangement uses TRBV19 and TRBJ2-7, with 9 bases that match TRBD2. CDR1 and CDR2 from the germline V gene are LNHDA and SQIVND (reference sequence). Trimming cost V 5 bases and J 2 bases; bases outside gene matches: 7. The CDR3 contains 15 residues. The CDR3 loop is CASSDSGRPPYEQYF. The CDR3 nucleotides read TGTGCCAGTAGTGACAGCGGGAGGCCCCCCTACGAGCAGTACTTC.

The chain couples TRBV10-2 to TRBJ1-3; the D gene is possibly TRBD1 (5 bases). The CDR3 consists of 14 residues. Germline V gene lookup returns CDR1 WSHSY and CDR2 SAAADI. The V end lost 2 bases, the J end lost 6 bases, and 11 bases lay between the germline ends. The CDR3, as DNA: TGCGCCAGCAGTGAGGGCAGGGTGGCAAACACCATATATTTT. The encoded protein is CASSEGRVANTIYF.

This chain links TRBV19 with TRBJ2-1, with D maybe TRBD2 (5 bases). V lost 7 bases, J lost 0 bases, and 10 bases lay in between. This CDR3 comprises 14 residues. Germline lookup yields CDR1 LNHDA and CDR2 SQIVND (reference sequence). CDR3 nucleotide sequence: TGTGCCAGTACTTTGCGGGTCTCCTACAATGAGCAGTTCTTC. It codes for CASTLRVSYNEQFF.

V is TRBV11-2 and J is TRBJ1-6; 7 bases align to TRBD1. CDR1 SGHAT and CDR2 FQNNGV come from the germline V gene. This CDR3 has 16 amino acids. After removal of 2 bases from V and 5 bases from J, the junction contained 6 bases not matched to a gene. The CDR3 sequence is CASSLPWTGDNSPLHF. For the CDR3, the DNA is TGTGCCAGCAGCTTACCTTGGACAGGAGATAATTCACCCCTCCACTTT. Full variable domain (remainder filled in from reference TRBV11-2 and TRBJ1-6): EAGVAQSPRYKIIEKRQSVAFWCNPISGHATLYWYQQILGQGPKLLIQFQNNGVVDDSQLPKDRFSAERLKGVDSTLKIQPAKLEDSAVYLCASSLPWTGDNSPLHFGNGTRLTVT.

The chain joins TRBV5-1 to TRBJ2-7, with 9 bases aligning to TRBD2. Trimming cost V 1 base and J 6 bases; bases outside gene matches: 8. Looked up from germline, CDR1 is SGHRS and CDR2 is YFSETQ. The CDR3 extends over 15 amino acids. CDR3 sequence reads: CASSLNLAGESEQYF. The CDR3 DNA reads as TGCGCCAGCAGCTTGAATTTAGCGGGAGAGAGCGAGCAGTACTTC.

The CDR3: CASRDRGQENSPLHF. CDR3 DNA: TGTGCCAGCAGAGACAGGGGCCAGGAGAATTCACCCCTCCACTTT. The chain couples TRBV6-5 to TRBJ1-6, with TRBD1 matching 8 bases. The CDR3 runs 15 residues. V lost 6 bases to trimming and J lost 7 bases; unmatched junction nucleotides: 8. Germline V gene sequence: CDR1 MNHEY, CDR2 SVGAGI.

The chain carries TRBV25-1 and TRBJ2-7; 9 bases align to TRBD1. In germline, CDR1 is MGHDK, CDR2 SYGVNS. CDR3 length equals 15 residues. V gave up 6 bases and J gave up 2 bases; unmatched junction bases: 8. CDR3 region: CASSLPGTGTYEQYF. In nucleotides, the CDR3 is TGTGCCAGCAGCCTCCCCGGGACAGGGACCTACGAGCAGTACTTC.

V gene TRBV27 combines with J gene TRBJ2-5; TRBD2 agrees at 12 bases. V gave up 6 bases and J gave up 4 bases; unmatched junction bases: 6. In germline, CDR1 is MNHEY, CDR2 SMNVEV (reference sequence). The CDR3 consists of 15 residues. CDR3 sequence: CASRLAGGLGETQYF. The CDR3 DNA follows: TGTGCCAGCAGACTAGCGGGAGGTCTTGGAGAGACCCAGTACTTC.

V and J are TRBV7-9 and TRBJ2-5; 9 bases line up with TRBD2. The V gene end was trimmed by 5 bases and the J gene end by 2 bases; junction bases not matched to a gene: 6. The CDR3 covers 15 residues. Germline CDR1 SEHNR, CDR2 FQNEAQ (reference sequence). This CDR3 is CASSPGTSPQETQYF. The CDR3, as DNA: TGTGCCAGCAGCCCCGGGACTAGCCCTCAAGAGACCCAGTACTTC.

The CDR3 reads CASSSQSQSSYNEQFF. The CDR3 DNA is TGTGCCAGCAGCTCACAGAGCCAGAGCTCCTACAATGAGCAGTTCTTC. V usage is TRBV7-3 and J usage is TRBJ2-1; D remains unclear. This CDR3 region has 16 residues. V was clipped by 4 bases and J by 0 bases, with 13 bases between them. From germline, CDR1 is SGHTA and CDR2 FQGTGA.

The V gene is TRBV19, the J gene TRBJ1-5, with D uncertain. V lost 0 bases and J 6 bases, leaving 12 bases between the germline ends. This CDR3 has 15 residues. CDR1 LNHDA and CDR2 SQIVND come from the germline V gene (reference sequence). The CDR3: CASSIDREGGQPQHF. CDR3 sequence (DNA): TGTGCCAGTAGTATAGACAGAGAAGGCGGTCAGCCCCAGCATTTT. Drawing the rest from reference TRBV19 and TRBJ1-5, the complete variable domain is DGGITQSPKYLFRKEGQNVTLSCEQNLNHDAMYWYRQDPGQGLRLIYYSQIVNDFQKGDIAEGYSVSREKKESFPLTVTSAQKNPTAFYLCASSIDREGGQPQHFGDGTRLSIL.

DNA for the CDR3: TGTGCCAGCTCACCAATGGGACAGTACGAGCAGTACTTC. This codes for CASSPMGQYEQYF. J is TRBJ2-7 and V is TRBV18; 7 bases are shared with TRBD1. The germline V gene encodes CDR1 KGHSH and CDR2 LQKENI. The length of the CDR3 is 13 residues. V trimming: 2 bases; J trimming: 4 bases; junction bases outside the gene matches: 2.

The table lists this clone with a count of one. The chain uses TRBV4-1 and TRBJ2-2, with 8 bases matching TRBD2. In germline, CDR1 is MGHRA, CDR2 YSYEKL. The CDR3 has 17 amino acids. The ends lost 0 bases at V and 3 bases at J; junction bases unmatched: 6. DNA of the CDR3: TGCGCCAGCAGCCAAGAATGGGGAGCGGGGGACACCGGGGAGCTGTTTTTT. The encoded protein is CASSQEWGAGDTGELFF.

V is TRBV5-8 and J is TRBJ2-1; 8 nucleotides line up with TRBD1. In germline, CDR1 is SGHTS, CDR2 YDEGEE. The CDR3 is 16 residues long. With V trimmed by 3 bases and J by 5 bases, 10 bases remained unmatched. CDR3 residues: CASSSIWDRSDNEQFF. The CDR3 DNA reads as TGTGCCAGCAGCTCGATCTGGGACAGGTCGGACAATGAGCAGTTCTTC.

The V and J genes are TRBV6-6 and TRBJ2-3, with D perhaps TRBD2 (6 bases). In germline, CDR1 is MNHNY, CDR2 SVGAGI (reference sequence). The ends were cut back, 8 bases at V and 2 bases at J, with 17 bases in the middle. The CDR3 sequence is 15 residues long. CDR3 sequence reads: CASSHQGGDTDTQYF. For the CDR3, the DNA is TGTGCCAGCTCTCACCAGGGCGGGGACACAGATACGCAGTATTTT.

The chain has TRBV28 and TRBJ1-6; TRBD1 aligns across 9 bases. From germline, CDR1 is MDHEN and CDR2 SYDVKM. The CDR3 totals 15 residues. Trimming at V came to 6 bases and at J to 9 bases, leaving 9 bases not matched to a gene. Here the CDR3 DNA reads TGTGCCAGCAGAGCCGGGACAGGGAGTACTTCACCCCTCCACTTT. Translation gives CASRAGTGSTSPLHF.

The V call is TRBV6-5, the J call TRBJ1-1; no firm D call. Trimming shortened V by 0 bases and J by 4 bases, and 9 bases separated the two germline ends. The CDR3 is made up of 14 amino acids. Per the germline V gene, CDR1 is MNHEY and CDR2 is SVGAGI. The CDR3 is CASSYSKAATEAFF. Here the CDR3 DNA reads TGTGCCAGCAGTTACTCGAAAGCTGCCACTGAAGCTTTCTTT.

The rearrangement uses TRBV5-4 and TRBJ2-2, with 10 bases matching TRBD2. Germline V CDR1 and CDR2: SGHNT, YYREEE (reference sequence). Trimming removed 5 bases from V and 3 bases from J; junction bases left unmatched: 7. The CDR3 runs to 16 residues. The CDR3 coding sequence is TGTGCCAGCAGTACACTAGCGGGGAAGGACACCGGGGAGCTGTTTTTT. This sequence encodes CASSTLAGKDTGELFF.

This sequence joins TRBV29-1 and TRBJ2-1, with TRBD1 matching 7 bases. CDR3 length: 14 residues. The V segment lost 8 bases and the J segment 3 bases; nucleotides outside the gene matches: 10. CDR1 is SQVTM and CDR2 is ANQGSEA in the germline V gene. The CDR3 loop is CSLTPGQLYNEQFF. The CDR3 nucleotides read TGCAGCTTGACCCCGGGACAGCTCTACAATGAGCAGTTCTTC.

This clone was seen a single time. The CDR3 sequence: CASSQGTSGVPNYNEQFF. In DNA, the CDR3 is TGCGCCAGCAGCCAAGGAACTAGCGGGGTTCCGAACTACAATGAGCAGTTCTTC. The genes are TRBV4-1 and TRBJ2-1; TRBD2 agrees at 10 bases. The germline V gene encodes CDR1 MGHRA and CDR2 YSYEKL. This CDR3 contains 18 residues. J gave up 3 bases and V 1 base, and 9 bases lay outside the gene matches.

The J gene is TRBJ2-4, the V gene TRBV18, with TRBD1 matching 7 bases. J gave up 3 bases and V 2 bases, and 4 bases lay outside the gene matches. The CDR3 is 15 amino acids. CDR1 is KGHSH, CDR2 LQKENI, per germline. The CDR3 DNA sequence: TGTGCCAGCTCACCAAAGGGGACAGTCAAAAACATTCAGTACTTC. Its protein product is CASSPKGTVKNIQYF.

The rearrangement links TRBV12-5 to TRBJ2-7; 10 bases match TRBD1. Germline CDR1 reads LGHNT; CDR2 reads FRNRAP. This CDR3 is 18 amino acids long. V lost 2 bases and J lost 7; bases outside the gene matches: 17. DNA of the CDR3: TGTGCTAGTGGTTTGCCATTAAAGGGGTGGGACAGGGGTGATGAGCAGTACTTC. This gives the protein CASGLPLKGWDRGDEQYF.

The V and J genes are TRBV11-2 and TRBJ1-4; TRBD1 aligns across 11 bases. V shed 4 bases, J shed 2 bases, and the junction held 9 bases outside the gene matches. Germline CDR1 is SGHAT and CDR2 is FQNNGV. This CDR3 has 18 amino acids. The chain's CDR3 is CASSSGQGASATNEKLFF. The CDR3 DNA is TGTGCCAGCAGCTCTGGACAGGGGGCGTCGGCGACTAATGAAAAACTGTTTTTT.

The CDR3 DNA follows: TGTGCCAGCACCCCCGGACAGGGTAACACTGAAGCTTTCTTT. This sequence encodes CASTPGQGNTEAFF. V usage is TRBV7-2 and J usage is TRBJ1-1, with TRBD1 matching 8 bases. Trimming took 7 bases from V and 2 from J; bases not matched to a gene: 6. The CDR3 spans 14 residues. The germline V gene has CDR1 SGHTA and CDR2 FQGNSA.

The rearrangement joins TRBV5-6 to TRBJ1-5, with D uncertain. The germline V gene encodes CDR1 SGHDT and CDR2 YYEEEE. Between the trimmed V and J ends, which lost 6 bases and 0 bases, there was a span of 13 bases. This CDR3 has 15 residues. This chain's CDR3 is CASNRRGPSNQPQHF. CDR3 nucleotides: TGTGCCAGCAACCGACGAGGTCCTAGCAATCAGCCCCAGCATTTT.

The genes are TRBV3-1 (or the pseudogene TRBV3-2) and TRBJ2-4, with a weak D call TRBD2 (7 bases). Germline V gives CDR1 LGHDT, CDR2 YNNKEL (reference sequence). The germline V and J ends were trimmed by 0 bases and 10 bases, with 16 bases remaining between them. The CDR3 covers 15 residues. This chain's CDR3 is CASSQDPRGALIQYF. The CDR3, as DNA: TGTGCCAGCAGCCAAGATCCTCGGGGGGCCTTGATTCAGTACTTC.

The V gene is TRBV7-2, the J gene TRBJ2-7; the match to TRBD2 covers 7 bases. CDR1 is SGHTA and CDR2 is FQGNSA in the germline V gene. The CDR3 loop spans 12 amino acids. J was trimmed by 9 bases and V by 0 bases; bases with no gene match: 2. In nucleotides, the CDR3 is TGTGCCAGCAGCTTAGCCCGGGGGGTGCAGTACTTC. Translation: CASSLARGVQYF. The whole variable domain, remainder taken from reference TRBV7-2 and TRBJ2-7, is GAGVSQSPSNKVTEKGKDVELRCDPISGHTALYWYRQSLGQGLEFLIYFQGNSAPDKSGLPSDRFSAERTGGSVSTLTIQRTQQEDSAVYLCASSLARGVQYFGPGTRLTVT.